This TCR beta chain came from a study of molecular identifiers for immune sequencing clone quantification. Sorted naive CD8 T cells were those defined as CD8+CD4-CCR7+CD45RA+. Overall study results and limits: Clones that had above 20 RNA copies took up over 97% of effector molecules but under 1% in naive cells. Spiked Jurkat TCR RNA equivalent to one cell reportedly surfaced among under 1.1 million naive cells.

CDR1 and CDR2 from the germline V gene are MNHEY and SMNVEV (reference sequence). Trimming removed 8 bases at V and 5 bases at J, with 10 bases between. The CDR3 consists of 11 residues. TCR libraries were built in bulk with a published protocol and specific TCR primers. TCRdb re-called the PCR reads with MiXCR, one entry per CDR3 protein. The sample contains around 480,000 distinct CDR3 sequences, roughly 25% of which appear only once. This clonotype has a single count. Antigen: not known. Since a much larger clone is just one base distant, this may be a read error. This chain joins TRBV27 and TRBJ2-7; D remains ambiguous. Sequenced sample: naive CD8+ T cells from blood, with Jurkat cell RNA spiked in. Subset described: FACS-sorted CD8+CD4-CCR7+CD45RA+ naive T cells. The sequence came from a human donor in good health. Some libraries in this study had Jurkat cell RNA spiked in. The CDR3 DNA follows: TGTGCCAGCGGTACAGCCCACGAGCAGTACTTC. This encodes CASGTAHEQYF.